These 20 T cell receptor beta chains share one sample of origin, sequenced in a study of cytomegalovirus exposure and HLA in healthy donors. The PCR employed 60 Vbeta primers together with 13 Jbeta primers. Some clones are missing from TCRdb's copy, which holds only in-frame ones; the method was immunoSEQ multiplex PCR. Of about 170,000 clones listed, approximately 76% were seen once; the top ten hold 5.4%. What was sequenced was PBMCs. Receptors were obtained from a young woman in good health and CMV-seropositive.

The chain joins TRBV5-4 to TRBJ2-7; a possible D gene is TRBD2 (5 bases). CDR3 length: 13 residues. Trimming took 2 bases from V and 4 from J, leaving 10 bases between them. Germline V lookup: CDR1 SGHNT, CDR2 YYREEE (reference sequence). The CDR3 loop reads CASSFGEQYEQYF. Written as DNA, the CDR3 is TGTGCCAGCAGCTTCGGGGAACAGTACGAGCAGTACTTC. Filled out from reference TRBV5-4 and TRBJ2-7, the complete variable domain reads ETGVTQSPTHLIKTRGQQVTLRCSSQSGHNTVSWYQQALGQGPQFIFQYYREEENGRGNFPPRFSGLQFPNYSSELNVNALELDDSALYLCASSFGEQYEQYFGPGTRLTVT.

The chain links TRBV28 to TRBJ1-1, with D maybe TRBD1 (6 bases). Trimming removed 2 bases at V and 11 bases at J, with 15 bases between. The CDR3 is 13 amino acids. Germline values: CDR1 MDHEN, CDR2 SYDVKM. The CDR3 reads CASSLAGALSAFF. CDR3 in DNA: TGTGCCAGCAGTTTAGCAGGGGCCCTGAGCGCTTTCTTT. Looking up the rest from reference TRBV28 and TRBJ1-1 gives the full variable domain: DVKVTQSSRYLVKRTGEKVFLECVQDMDHENMFWYRQDPGLGLRLIYFSYDVKMKEKGDIPEGYSVSREKKERFSLILESASTNQTSMYLCASSLAGALSAFFGQGTRLTVV.

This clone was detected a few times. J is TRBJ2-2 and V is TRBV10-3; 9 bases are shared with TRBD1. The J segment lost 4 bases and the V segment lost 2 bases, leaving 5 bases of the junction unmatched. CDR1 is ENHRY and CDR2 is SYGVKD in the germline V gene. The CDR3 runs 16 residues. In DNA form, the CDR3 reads TGTGCCATCAGTGAGCTGGGGACAGGGCGCACCGGGGAGCTGTTTTTT. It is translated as CAISELGTGRTGELFF.

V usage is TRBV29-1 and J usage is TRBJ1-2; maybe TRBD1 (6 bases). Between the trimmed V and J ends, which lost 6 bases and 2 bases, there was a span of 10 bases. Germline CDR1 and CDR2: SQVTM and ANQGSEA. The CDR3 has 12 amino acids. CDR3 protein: CSVATGNYGYTF. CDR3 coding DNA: TGCAGCGTAGCAACAGGGAACTATGGCTACACCTTC. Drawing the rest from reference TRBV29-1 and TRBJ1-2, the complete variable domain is SAVISQKPSRDICQRGTSLTIQCQVDSQVTMMFWYRQQPGQSLTLIATANQGSEATYESGFVIDKFPISRPNLTFSTLTVSNMSPEDSSIYLCSVATGNYGYTFGSGTRLTVV.

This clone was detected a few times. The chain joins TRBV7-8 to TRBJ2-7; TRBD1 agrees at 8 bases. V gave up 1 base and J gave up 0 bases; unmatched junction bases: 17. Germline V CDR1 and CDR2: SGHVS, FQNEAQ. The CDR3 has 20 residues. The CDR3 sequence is CASSLEQQDRANLRSYEQYF. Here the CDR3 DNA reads TGTGCCAGCAGCTTAGAGCAGCAGGACAGGGCTAATCTCCGCTCCTACGAGCAGTACTTC.

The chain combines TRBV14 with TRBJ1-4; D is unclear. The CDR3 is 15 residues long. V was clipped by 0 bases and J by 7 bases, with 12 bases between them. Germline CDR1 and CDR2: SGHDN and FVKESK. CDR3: CASSQDRGVTEKLFF. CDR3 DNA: TGTGCCAGCAGCCAAGATAGAGGAGTAACTGAAAAACTGTTTTTT.

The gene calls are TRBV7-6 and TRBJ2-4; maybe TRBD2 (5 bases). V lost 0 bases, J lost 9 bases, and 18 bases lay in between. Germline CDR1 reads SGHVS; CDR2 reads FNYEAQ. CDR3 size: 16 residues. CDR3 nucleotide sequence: TGTGCCAGCAGCTTAGCGTATCGAGGGCCCATTAGCATTCAGTACTTC. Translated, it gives CASSLAYRGPISIQYF.

The chain's CDR3 is CASSLDGTGGRAFF. In DNA, the CDR3 is TGCGCCAGCAGCTTGGACGGTACAGGGGGACGAGCTTTCTTT. The J gene is TRBJ1-1, the V gene TRBV5-1; TRBD1 matches 8 bases. After removal of 0 bases from V and 10 bases from J, the junction contained 8 bases not matched to a gene. The CDR3 is 14 residues long. CDR1 and CDR2 from the germline V gene are SGHRS and YFSETQ.

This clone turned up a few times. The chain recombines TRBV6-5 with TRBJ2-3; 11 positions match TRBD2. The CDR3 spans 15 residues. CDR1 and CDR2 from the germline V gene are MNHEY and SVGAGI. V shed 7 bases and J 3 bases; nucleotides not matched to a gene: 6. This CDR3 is CASTTLAGGTDTQYF. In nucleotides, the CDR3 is TGTGCCAGCACAACTTTAGCGGGGGGGACAGATACGCAGTATTTT.

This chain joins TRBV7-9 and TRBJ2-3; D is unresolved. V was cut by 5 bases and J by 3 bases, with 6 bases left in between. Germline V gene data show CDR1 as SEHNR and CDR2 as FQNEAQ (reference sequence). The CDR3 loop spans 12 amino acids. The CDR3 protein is CASSQSTDTQYF. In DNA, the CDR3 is TGTGCCAGCAGCCAGTCGACAGATACGCAGTATTTT.

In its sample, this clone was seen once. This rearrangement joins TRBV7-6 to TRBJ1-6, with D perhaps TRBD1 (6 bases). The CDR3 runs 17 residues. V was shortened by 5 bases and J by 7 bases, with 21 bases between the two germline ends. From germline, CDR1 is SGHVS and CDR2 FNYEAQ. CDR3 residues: CASSNRQAYNLNSPLHF. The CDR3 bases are TGTGCCAGCAGCAACCGACAGGCCTACAATCTCAATTCACCCCTCCACTTT.

The CDR3 DNA reads as TGTGCCAGCAGTGCAGTTCTAGGACAGGGGGCCTATCAGCCCCAGCATTTT. It specifies CASSAVLGQGAYQPQHF. This chain links TRBV6-1 with TRBJ1-5, with 11 bases matching TRBD1. The germline V gene encodes CDR1 MNHNS and CDR2 SASEGT. Trimming removed 4 bases from V and 5 bases from J; junction bases left unmatched: 10. This CDR3 spans 17 amino acids.

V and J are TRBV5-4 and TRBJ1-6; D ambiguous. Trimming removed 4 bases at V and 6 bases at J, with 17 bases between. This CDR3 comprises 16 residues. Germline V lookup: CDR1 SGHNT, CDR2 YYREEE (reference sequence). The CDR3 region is CASSPHFGEINSPLHF. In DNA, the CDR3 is TGTGCCAGCAGCCCCCACTTTGGTGAGATTAATTCACCCCTCCACTTT.

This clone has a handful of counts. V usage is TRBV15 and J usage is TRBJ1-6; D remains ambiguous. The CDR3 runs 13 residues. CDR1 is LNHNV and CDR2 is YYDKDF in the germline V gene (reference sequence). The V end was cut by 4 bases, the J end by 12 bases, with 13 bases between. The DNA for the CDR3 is TGTGCCACCAGCAACCGACAAGACGGACCCCTCCACTTT. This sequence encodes CATSNRQDGPLHF.

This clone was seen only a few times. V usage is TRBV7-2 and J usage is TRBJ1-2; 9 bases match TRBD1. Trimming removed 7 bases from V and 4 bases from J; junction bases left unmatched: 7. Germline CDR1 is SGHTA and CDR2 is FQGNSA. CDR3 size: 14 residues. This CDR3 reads CASTLTGGGYGYTF. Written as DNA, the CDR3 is TGTGCCAGCACCCTGACAGGGGGTGGCTATGGCTACACCTTC.

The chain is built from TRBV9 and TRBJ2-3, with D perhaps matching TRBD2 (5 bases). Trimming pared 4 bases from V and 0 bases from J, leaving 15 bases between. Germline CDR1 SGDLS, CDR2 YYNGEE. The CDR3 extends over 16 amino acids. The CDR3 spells CASSPRGRVSTDTQYF. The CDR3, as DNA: TGTGCCAGCAGCCCCCGGGGTAGGGTAAGCACAGATACGCAGTATTTT.

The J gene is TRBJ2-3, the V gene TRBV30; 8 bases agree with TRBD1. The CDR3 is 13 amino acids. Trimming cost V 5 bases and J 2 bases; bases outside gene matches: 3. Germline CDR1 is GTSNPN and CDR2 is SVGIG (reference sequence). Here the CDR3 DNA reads TGTGCCTGGGGACAGGGAGACACAGATACGCAGTATTTT. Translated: CAWGQGDTDTQYF.

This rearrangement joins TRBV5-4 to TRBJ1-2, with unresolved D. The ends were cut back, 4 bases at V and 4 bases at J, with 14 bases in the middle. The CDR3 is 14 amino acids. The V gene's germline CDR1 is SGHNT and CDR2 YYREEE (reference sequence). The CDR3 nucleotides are TGTGCCAGCAGCACCCGGGAGACCCTCTATGGCTACACCTTC. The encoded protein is CASSTRETLYGYTF.

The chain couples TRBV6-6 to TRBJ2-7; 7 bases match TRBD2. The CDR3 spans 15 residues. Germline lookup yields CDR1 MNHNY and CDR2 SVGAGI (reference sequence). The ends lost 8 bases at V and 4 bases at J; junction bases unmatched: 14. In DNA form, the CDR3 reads TGTGCCAGCGCTCGGGATGGCGGGGGACCATACGAGCAGTACTTC. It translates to CASARDGGGPYEQYF.

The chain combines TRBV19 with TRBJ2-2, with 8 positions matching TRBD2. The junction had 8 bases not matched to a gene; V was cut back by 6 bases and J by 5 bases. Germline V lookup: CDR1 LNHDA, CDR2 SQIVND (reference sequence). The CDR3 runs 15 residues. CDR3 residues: CASSDPGLVTGELFF. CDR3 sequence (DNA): TGTGCCAGTAGCGATCCGGGACTAGTAACCGGGGAGCTGTTTTTT.